This T cell receptor beta chain was obtained from a study of response to subunit inactivated influenza vaccine. Findings and caveats of the study: Authors suggested each seasonal flu vaccination may recruit only limited numbers of new T cells.

CDR3 length equals 16 residues. The germline V gene has CDR1 MNHNS and CDR2 SASEGT. The germline V and J ends were trimmed by 3 bases and 0 bases, with 13 bases remaining between them. TCRdb reprocessed the RT-PCR reads via MiXCR and lists one record per CDR3 protein. The data show some 520,000 distinct CDR3 sequences, about 17% seen once. Remarks on this clonotype: Its target is unknown.

The TCR comes from a man aged 50-75 years who received an inactivated influenza vaccine. The rearrangement links TRBV6-1 to TRBJ2-3; D may be TRBD2 (5 bases). The source material was CD4+ T cells sorted from PBMCs, sampled approximately 25 months after vaccination. This chain's CDR3 is CASSDRAGTSTDTQYF. In DNA, the CDR3 is TGTGCCAGCAGTGATAGGGCGGGTACTAGCACAGATACGCAGTATTTT.